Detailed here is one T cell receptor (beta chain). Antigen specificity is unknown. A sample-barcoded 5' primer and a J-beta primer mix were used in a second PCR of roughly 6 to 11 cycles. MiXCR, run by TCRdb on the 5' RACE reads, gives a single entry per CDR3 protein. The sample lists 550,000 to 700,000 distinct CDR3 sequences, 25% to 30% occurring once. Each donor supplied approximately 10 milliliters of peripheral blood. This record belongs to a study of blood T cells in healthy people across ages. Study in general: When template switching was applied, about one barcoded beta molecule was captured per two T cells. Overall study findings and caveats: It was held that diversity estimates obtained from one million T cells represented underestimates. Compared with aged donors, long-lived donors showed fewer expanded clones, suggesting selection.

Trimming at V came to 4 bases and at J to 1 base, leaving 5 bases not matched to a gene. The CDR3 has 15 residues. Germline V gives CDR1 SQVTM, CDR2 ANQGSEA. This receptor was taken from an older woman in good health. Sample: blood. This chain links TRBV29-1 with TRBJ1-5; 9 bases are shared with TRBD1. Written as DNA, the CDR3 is TGCAGCGTTGTAGTACAGGGGGCGAGCAATCAGCCCCAGCATTTT. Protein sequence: CSVVVQGASNQPQHF.